Reported below is one TCR beta chain. Its antigen is not identified. The data were produced by immunoSEQ multiplex PCR, yet TCRdb's version contains in-frame clones alone and is incomplete. Of about 66,000 clones detected, approximately 90% appear once; the ten largest clones hold approximately 8%. The record originates from a study of OX40 agonist ivuxolimab in advanced cancers. Study overall: Patients receiving dose escalation had hepatocellular carcinoma, melanoma, renal cell or head and neck cancer.

Study outcomes and limitations: At doses 0.1 to 3.0 mg/kg, CD4+ and CD8+ clones expanded.

Patients with autoimmune history or systemic immunosuppression were excluded. Specimen: CD4+ or CD8+ T cells sorted from blood, collected in a trial of the OX40 agonist ivuxolimab. This sequence originates from an adult with an advanced solid tumor such as melanoma, head and neck, liver or kidney cancer.

The CDR3 DNA is TGTGCCAGCAGCTTTTACGGGACAGGGGCCACTGAAGCTTTCTTT. This codes for CASSFYGTGATEAFF. V usage is TRBV5-6 and J usage is TRBJ1-1; 10 bases agree with TRBD1. CDR1 and CDR2 (germline): SGHDT, YYEEEE. V was clipped by 2 bases and J by 4 bases; unmatched bases: 5. CDR3 length equals 15 residues.